The 14 T cell receptor beta chains reported below all come from one sample, sequenced in a study of blood T cell repertoires in COVID-19. Repertoires were generated with immunoSEQ multiplex PCR, while TCRdb's copy carries only in-frame clones and drops some. The sample carries roughly 120,000 clones, roughly 84% recorded once. Sequenced material: peripheral blood. The receptor set was obtained from a woman aged 40 to 50 with acute or convalescent COVID-19.

The table lists this clone with a few counts. This rearrangement joins TRBV6-5 to TRBJ2-3; tentatively, D is TRBD2 (7 bases). V dropped 4 bases and J dropped 9 bases, with 17 bases sitting between them. CDR1 is MNHEY, CDR2 SVGAGI, per germline. CDR3 length: 14 residues. The CDR3 DNA follows: TGTGCCAGCAGTTCGCAGAAGGGGGGGATGACGCAGTATTTT. Protein product: CASSSQKGGMTQYF.

J is TRBJ2-1 and V is TRBV3-1 (or the pseudogene TRBV3-2); 12 bases match TRBD2. Germline V gene lookup returns CDR1 LGHDT and CDR2 YNNKEL (reference sequence). CDR3 length: 16 residues. J gave up 5 bases and V 3 bases, and 5 bases lay outside the gene matches. CDR3 DNA: TGTGCCAGCAGCCAGAGACTAGCGGGGGTCCACAATGAGCAGTTCTTC. Translated: CASSQRLAGVHNEQFF.

The CDR3: CAWSVSLGLYEQYF. CDR3 DNA: TGTGCCTGGAGTGTGAGTCTGGGACTGTACGAGCAGTACTTC. The rearrangement uses TRBV30 and TRBJ2-7, with a weak D call TRBD2 (6 bases). CDR1 is GTSNPN, CDR2 SVGIG, per germline (reference sequence). The CDR3 is 14 amino acids. Between the trimmed V and J ends, which lost 0 bases and 4 bases, there was a span of 13 bases. The complete variable domain, with remaining parts taken from reference TRBV30 and TRBJ2-7, reads SQTIHQWPATLVQPVGSPLSLECTVEGTSNPNLYWYRQAAGRGLQLLFYSVGIGQISSEVPQNLSASRPQDRQFILSSKKLLLSDSGFYLCAWSVSLGLYEQYFGPGTRLTVT.

V usage is TRBV29-1 and J usage is TRBJ1-2, with D maybe TRBD1 (5 bases). The germline gives CDR1 SQVTM, CDR2 ANQGSEA. Trimming stripped 2 bases from V and 4 bases from J, with 17 bases between. This CDR3 region has 15 residues. CDR3 DNA sequence: TGCAGCGTTGAAATTGGATGGGGGGGAGGCTATGGCTACACCTTC. Protein sequence: CSVEIGWGGGYGYTF.

The rearrangement joins TRBV14 to TRBJ2-1; 12 bases line up with TRBD2. The CDR3 length is 16 residues. V was clipped by 4 bases and J by 4 bases; unmatched bases: 5. Germline values: CDR1 SGHDN, CDR2 FVKESK. The CDR3 DNA is TGTGCCAGCAGCCCCCTGGGACTAGCGGGTTACAATGAGCAGTTCTTC. It codes for CASSPLGLAGYNEQFF.

The gene calls are TRBV5-1 and TRBJ2-7; the D gene is possibly TRBD2 (5 bases). The CDR3 is 13 amino acids. Between the trimmed V and J ends, which lost 0 bases and 3 bases, there was a span of 7 bases. In germline, CDR1 is SGHRS, CDR2 YFSETQ. CDR3 coding DNA: TGCGCCAGCAGCTTGGGAGGGAACTACGAGCAGTACTTC. Amino acid sequence: CASSLGGNYEQYF.

This clone occurred once. This chain links TRBV21-1 with TRBJ2-2; the DNA was not compared with TRBD2, the D call given in the table. TRBV21-1 is shown as a pseudogene. This CDR3 has 17 amino acids. Here the CDR3 DNA reads TGTGCCAGCAGCAAGAAGATATATAGCGGGGGGGCCGGGGAGCTGTTTTTT. Protein product: CASSKKIYSGGAGELFF.

V gene TRBV9 combines with J gene TRBJ1-3, with unresolved D. Germline CDR1 and CDR2: SGDLS and YYNGEE. CDR3 length: 15 residues. Trimming stripped 7 bases from V and 0 bases from J, with 14 bases between. The CDR3 protein is CASRTWPSSGNTIYF. Written as DNA, the CDR3 is TGTGCCAGCCGGACTTGGCCCAGCTCTGGAAACACCATATATTTT.

The genes are TRBV5-5 and TRBJ2-3, with 7 bases matching TRBD2. The CDR3 runs to 16 residues. Germline V CDR1 and CDR2: SGHKS, YYEKEE (reference sequence). V lost 0 bases, J lost 3 bases, and 7 bases stayed unmatched. The CDR3 DNA follows: TGTGCCAGCAGCTTGGCCGTGACTAGCTGGACAGATACGCAGTATTTT. It yields the protein CASSLAVTSWTDTQYF.

The chain carries TRBV7-9 and TRBJ2-7; 7 bases align to TRBD1. The trim removed 5 bases at V and 4 bases at J, leaving 11 bases unmatched. The CDR3 covers 15 residues. Germline CDR1 SEHNR, CDR2 FQNEAQ (reference sequence). The DNA for the CDR3 is TGTGCCAGCAGCCCTCTCCTCGACAGGGAGTACGAGCAGTACTTC. Protein sequence: CASSPLLDREYEQYF. Using reference TRBV7-9 and TRBJ2-7 for the parts outside the CDR3, the full variable domain is DTGVSQNPRHKITKRGQNVTFRCDPISEHNRLYWYRQTLGQGPEFLTYFQNEAQLEKSRLLSDRFSAERPKGSFSTLEIQRTEQGDSAMYLCASSPLLDREYEQYFGPGTRLTVT.

The chain employs TRBV2 and TRBJ1-5, with 7 bases lining up with TRBD1. The V segment lost 6 bases and the J segment 7 bases; nucleotides outside the gene matches: 3. Germline assignment: CDR1 SNHLY and CDR2 FYNNEI. The CDR3 length is 12 residues. CDR3 coding DNA: TGTGCCAGCAGGGCAGGGGGGCAGCCCCAGCATTTT. It specifies CASRAGGQPQHF.

The rearrangement uses TRBV4-1 and TRBJ2-5, with TRBD2 matching 14 bases. Germline assignment: CDR1 MGHRA and CDR2 YSYEKL. Unmatched junction bases numbered 10, after V lost 5 bases and J lost 5 bases. The CDR3 loop spans 17 amino acids. For the CDR3, the DNA is TGCGCCAGCAGCGCCCGGACTAGCGGGGGGCCAGGGGAGACCCAGTACTTC. The encoded protein is CASSARTSGGPGETQYF.

V usage is TRBV14 and J usage is TRBJ2-5; D not certain. The CDR3 extends over 14 amino acids. CDR1 SGHDN and CDR2 FVKESK come from the germline V gene. The germline V and J ends were trimmed by 2 bases and 4 bases, with 11 bases remaining between them. CDR3 amino acids: CASSQTRYGETQYF. As DNA, the CDR3 is TGTGCCAGCAGCCAAACTCGCTACGGAGAGACCCAGTACTTC.

This clone has only one observation. The genes are TRBV2 and TRBJ1-5, with a weak D call TRBD1 (5 bases). The CDR3 spans 15 residues. The V gene's germline CDR1 is SNHLY and CDR2 FYNNEI. Trimming cost V 0 bases and J 7 bases, with 13 bases left between them. This CDR3 reads CASSEAPGGVQPQHF. The CDR3 DNA follows: TGTGCCAGCAGTGAAGCGCCCGGGGGGGTCCAGCCCCAGCATTTT. Full variable domain (outside the CDR3, taken from reference TRBV2 and TRBJ1-5): EPEVTQTPSHQVTQMGQEVILRCVPISNHLYFYWYRQILGQKVEFLVSFYNNEISEKSEIFDDQFSVERPDGSNFTLKIRSTKLEDSAMYFCASSEAPGGVQPQHFGDGTRLSIL.